This T cell receptor (beta chain) appears in the sequencing data of a study of siplizumab effects on memory and regulatory T cells. Trimming pared 5 bases from V and 3 bases from J, leaving 6 bases between. CDR1 is SGHVS and CDR2 is FQNEAQ in the germline V gene. This CDR3 comprises 12 residues. Study results and limitations: Confirmatory evidence of suppressive function in proliferating siplizumab-culture Tregs was not obtained. Siplizumab, the agent tested, significantly reduced alloreactive sequences traceable to unstimulated CD4+ memory cells.

Some 94,000 TCR templates underwent assay in every sample. Generated by immunoSEQ multiplex PCR, the TCRdb table keeps only in-frame clones and is missing some. This table has tens of thousands of clones, roughly 83% appearing once. A word on this clone: The antigen is not known.

The sample was memory CD4+ T cells sorted from blood. The TCR originated in a human donor in good health. J is TRBJ2-3 and V is TRBV7-8; D is uncertain. The CDR3 reads CASSPRTDTQYF. The CDR3 DNA reads as TGTGCCAGCAGCCCTCGAACAGATACGCAGTATTTT.